This paragraph covers one T cell receptor (beta chain) sequence. Some clones are missing from TCRdb's copy, which holds only in-frame ones; the method was immunoSEQ multiplex PCR. The top ten clones hold about 0.39% of a sample with 2 million to 2.5 million clones, more than 85% of them seen once. Germline loops: CDR1 SGHNT, CDR2 YYREEE (reference sequence). The CDR3 runs 14 residues. V was trimmed by 0 bases and J by 5 bases, leaving 11 bases between them. This specimen comes from a study of shared clonotypes between healthy human individuals. This sequence joins TRBV5-4 and TRBJ2-5; tentatively, D is TRBD1 or TRBD2 (5 bases each). The sequence was collected from a man younger than 35 in good health. Some clones in this sample may be carry-over from other donors' samples. Material for sequencing was naive CD4+ T cells from PBMCs. The subset denotes: CD45RA+ positively selected. This chain's CDR3 is CASSLGAGSETQYF. CDR3 sequence (DNA): TGTGCCAGCAGCTTGGGGGCAGGGAGCGAGACCCAGTACTTC.